A selection of T cell receptor beta chains follows, all from one sample in a study of shared clonotypes between healthy human individuals. TCRdb's copy holds only in-frame clones and misses some; the assay was immunoSEQ multiplex PCR. The table lists some 490,000 clones, approximately 78% of them singletons, with approximately 12% in the top ten. The sequenced sample consisted of PBMCs. The source is a woman in her thirties or forties in good health. Some clones in this sample may be carry-over from other donors' samples. The CDR3 runs from the conserved cysteine through the conserved F or W. D genes are given only for firm matches. The size of a clone is reported for some rows only, either as once, few or many, or as a class for expanded clones.

size	J	D	length	V	CDR3	DNA
few	TRBJ1-3	-	12	TRBV6-5	CASQTSGNTIYF	TGTGCCAGCCAAACCTCTGGAAACACCATATATTTT
once	TRBJ1-4	-	15	TRBV5-4	CASSLDPATNEKLFF	TGTGCCAGCAGCTTGGATCCAGCAACTAATGAAAAACTGTTTTTT
-	TRBJ2-7	-	15	TRBV11-2	CASSSQTGTLGEQYF	TGTGCCAGCAGCTCCCAGACGGGAACCCTGGGCGAGCAGTACTTC
-	TRBJ1-2	-	15	TRBV4-1	CASSSPGLLNYGYTF	TGCGCCAGCAGCTCCCCGGGGCTTTTAAACTATGGCTACACCTTC
-	TRBJ2-7	-	13	TRBV5-5	CASRGQSSYEQYF	TGTGCCAGCAGAGGACAGAGCTCCTACGAGCAGTACTTC
-	TRBJ2-3	-	16	TRBV25-1	CASSEMGDLFTDTQYF	TGTGCCAGCAGTGAAATGGGGGACTTATTCACAGATACGCAGTATTTT
-	TRBJ1-1	-	11	TRBV18	CASSPGRGAFF	TGTGCCAGCTCACCGGGCAGGGGAGCTTTCTTT
-	TRBJ2-3	TRBD2	15	TRBV28	CASSTLAGAADTQYF	TGTGCCAGCAGCACCCTAGCGGGAGCCGCAGATACGCAGTATTTT
-	TRBJ2-1	-	12	TRBV7-3	CASSPTPGEQFF	TGTGCCAGCAGCCCCACCCCGGGGGAGCAGTTCTTC
-	TRBJ1-2	-	12	TRBV6-1	CASSQGYYGYTF	TGTGCCAGTTCTCAGGGGTACTATGGCTACACCTTC
-	TRBJ2-7	TRBD2	15	TRBV6-1	CASSEKAGGPHEQYF	TGTGCCAGCAGTGAAAAAGCGGGAGGGCCCCACGAGCAGTACTTC
many	TRBJ2-1	-	13	TRBV30	CAWSITSSNEQFF	TGTGCCTGGAGTATTACTAGCTCCAATGAGCAGTTCTTC
-	TRBJ2-5	-	15	TRBV5-1	CASGPRGGAQETQYF	TGCGCCAGCGGCCCCCGGGGTGGGGCCCAAGAGACCCAGTACTTC
-	TRBJ2-7	TRBD2	16	TRBV18	CASSPAQPGLAGQQYF	TGTGCCAGCTCACCAGCTCAACCGGGACTAGCGGGACAGCAGTACTTC
-	TRBJ2-1	TRBD2	13	TRBV29-1	CSVGGRSYNEQFF	TGCAGCGTTGGCGGGAGGTCCTACAATGAGCAGTTCTTC
-	TRBJ1-5	-	14	TRBV25-1	CASSESGESQPQHF	TGTGCCAGCAGTGAATCGGGGGAGAGTCAGCCCCAGCATTTT
-	TRBJ1-3	-	13	TRBV7-2	CASSLGVGNTIYF	TGTGCCAGCAGCCTGGGTGTTGGAAACACCATATATTTT
few	TRBJ2-7	-	12	TRBV6-1	CASRIFSHEQYF	TGTGCCAGCAGGATTTTTTCCCACGAGCAGTACTTC
-	TRBJ1-2	-	13	TRBV9	CASSPGQGWGYTF	TGTGCCAGCAGCCCCGGACAAGGCTGGGGCTACACCTTC
-	TRBJ2-3	TRBD2	21	TRBV28	CASSPPPGLAGGGLRTDTQYF	TGTGCCAGCAGTCCACCACCGGGACTAGCGGGAGGGGGGCTCCGCACAGATACGCAGTATTTT
-	TRBJ2-7	-	13	TRBV18	CASSSGVGNEQYF	TGTGCCAGCTCATCAGGAGTTGGCAACGAGCAGTACTTC
-	TRBJ1-3	-	14	TRBV11-2	CASHAARVTNTIYF	TGTGCCAGCCACGCGGCCAGGGTGACAAACACCATATATTTT
-	TRBJ2-3	-	14	TRBV30	CAGRRGGGGDTQYF	TGTGCCGGGCGCAGGGGAGGGGGGGGAGATACGCAGTATTTT
-	TRBJ2-1	TRBD1	14	TRBV18	CASSTGTGANEQFF	TGTGCCAGCTCAACCGGGACAGGCGCTAATGAGCAGTTCTTC
-	TRBJ2-3	TRBD2	18	TRBV28	CASSTPGLAGVQPDTQYF	TGTGCCAGCAGTACCCCGGGACTAGCGGGAGTCCAGCCAGATACGCAGTATTTT
once	TRBJ2-7	-	13	TRBV11-2	CASSRSLPYEQYF	TGTGCCAGCAGCCGAAGTCTGCCGTACGAGCAGTACTTC
-	TRBJ2-7	-	14	TRBV5-6	CASSLYGAVYEQYF	TGTGCCAGCAGCTTGTACGGGGCTGTCTACGAGCAGTACTTC
-	TRBJ1-2	-	13	TRBV5-5	CASSLSSAGGYTF	TGTGCCAGCAGCTTGTCGTCAGCGGGCGGCTACACCTTC
-	TRBJ2-3	TRBD2	13	TRBV19	CATRTSGSHTQYF	TGTGCCACCCGGACTAGCGGGAGCCATACGCAGTATTTT
-	TRBJ2-1	-	12	TRBV7-2	CASSDSYNEQFF	TGTGCCAGCAGCGACTCCTACAATGAGCAGTTCTTC
-	TRBJ1-2	-	11	TRBV20-1	CSASSVYGYTF	TGCAGTGCTAGTTCCGTCTATGGCTACACCTTC
-	TRBJ2-2	TRBD1	14	TRBV7-9	CADTGEQDTGELFF	TGTGCCGATACAGGGGAGCAGGACACCGGGGAGCTGTTTTTT
-	TRBJ2-1	TRBD2	14	TRBV7-9	CASSLVSGINEQFF	TGTGCCAGCAGCTTAGTCAGCGGGATAAATGAGCAGTTCTTC
few	TRBJ2-7	-	16	TRBV27	CASSLSGYPDLYEQYF	TGTGCCAGCAGTTTATCTGGCTACCCAGACCTTTACGAGCAGTACTTC
once	TRBJ2-6	-	15	TRBV30	CAWGGQAPGANVLTF	TGTGCCTGGGGAGGGCAAGCCCCGGGGGCCAACGTCCTGACTTTC
-	TRBJ1-5	-	14	TRBV5-1	CASSLGAGEEPQHF	TGCGCCAGCAGCTTGGGGGCTGGAGAGGAGCCCCAGCATTTT
-	TRBJ2-7	TRBD2	15	TRBV6-1	CASSEGGTTLYEQYF	TGTGCCAGCAGTGAAGGGGGGACTACCCTCTACGAGCAGTACTTC
-	TRBJ2-7	-	15	TRBV5-4	CASSLGGGGPYEQYF	TGTGCCAGCAGCTTGGGCGGAGGGGGCCCCTACGAGCAGTACTTC
many	TRBJ2-2	-	14	TRBV6-4	CASSAGVNTGELFF	TGTGCCAGCAGTGCGGGGGTCAACACCGGGGAGCTGTTTTTT
-	TRBJ1-5	-	15	TRBV6-6	CASSLSRASNQPQHF	TGTGCCAGCAGTTTAAGCAGGGCTAGCAATCAGCCCCAGCATTTT
-	TRBJ2-7	-	17	TRBV23-1	CASSQSIAGKETYEQYF	TGCGCCAGCAGTCAATCAATTGCAGGGAAGGAGACCTACGAGCAGTACTTC